The clone carrying this TCR beta chain was found once. Its antigen is unidentified. The 120-subject validation cohort, separate from the roughly 700-subject first cohort, included the donors. This sample was taken from a study of cytomegalovirus exposure and HLA in healthy donors. Study at large: A subsequent analysis reported that the 95 to 150 validation repertoires were produced on the same platform that had also been used for the roughly 700 first-cohort repertoires.

V dropped 2 bases and J dropped 3 bases, with 12 bases sitting between them. The CDR3 sequence is 15 residues long. Germline loops: CDR1 KGHSH, CDR2 LQKENI. Study results and caveats: Reports indicated that the classifier achieved high specificity and sensitivity in diagnosing cytomegalovirus status. According to the study, 160 or so TCR beta chains were cytomegalovirus-associated.

The assay was immunoSEQ multiplex PCR, and TCRdb's table has in-frame clones only and misses some. The table has 160,000 or so clones, around 90% seen once. Sequencing input: PBMCs. This TCR came from a man between 18 and 29 years old in good health and CMV-seronegative. The rearrangement uses TRBV18 and TRBJ2-3; tentatively, D is TRBD1 (7 bases). CDR3 coding DNA: TGTGCCAGCTCACCAGACAGGGAGGTGACAGATACGCAGTATTTT. It encodes CASSPDREVTDTQYF.